The 19 T cell receptor beta chains listed next were all sequenced from one sample in a study of blood T cell repertoires in COVID-19. Profiled with immunoSEQ multiplex PCR; TCRdb holds only in-frame clones, not every one. The sample consists of 50,000 to 75,000 clones, 90% to 95% of them appearing once. Source material: peripheral blood. Receptor source: a man aged 65-85 years with active COVID-19.

This clone has a single count. V is TRBV27 and J is TRBJ1-2; TRBD1 is a possible D gene (5 bases). The V end lost 7 bases, the J end lost 4 bases, and 13 bases lay between the germline ends. CDR3 size: 13 residues. Germline V gene lookup returns CDR1 MNHEY and CDR2 SMNVEV (reference sequence). The CDR3 protein is CASIGRGGYGYTF. The CDR3 bases are TGTGCCAGCATTGGGAGGGGCGGCTATGGCTACACCTTC.

This clone was counted once. V and J are TRBV5-8 and TRBJ2-7, with D tentatively TRBD2 (6 bases). Germline CDR1 is SGHTS and CDR2 is YDEGEE. Trimming removed 3 bases from V and 0 bases from J, with 10 bases in between. The CDR3 extends over 14 amino acids. The CDR3 DNA reads TGTGCCAGCAGCTCGATTAGCGGCTCCTACGAGCAGTACTTC. Residues: CASSSISGSYEQYF.

The J gene is TRBJ2-7, the V gene TRBV25-1; 8 bases map to TRBD1. This CDR3 has 17 residues. Germline CDR1 and CDR2: MGHDK and SYGVNS. J gave up 0 bases and V 1 base, and 8 bases lay outside the gene matches. CDR3 in amino acids: CASSESPGQGNSYEQYF. The CDR3 nucleotides are TGTGCCAGCAGTGAATCCCCCGGACAGGGTAACTCCTACGAGCAGTACTTC.

The gene calls are TRBV5-1 and TRBJ2-5, with D perhaps matching TRBD2 (6 bases). Germline V lookup: CDR1 SGHRS, CDR2 YFSETQ. With 4 bases removed from V and 8 bases from J, the gap between germline ends came to 15 bases. This CDR3 spans 13 amino acids. CDR3 nucleotide sequence: TGCGCCAGCAGCGCCGGGACTTTAACAACCCAGTACTTC. Encoded protein: CASSAGTLTTQYF. Combining the CDR3 with reference TRBV5-1 and TRBJ2-5 gives the whole variable domain KAGVTQTPRYLIKTRGQQVTLSCSPISGHRSVSWYQQTPGQGLQFLFEYFSETQRNKGNFPGRFSGRQFSNSRSEMNVSTLELGDSALYLCASSAGTLTTQYFGPGTRLLVL.

Here the CDR3 reads CASSEAWREQYV. CDR3 nucleotide sequence: TGTGCCAGCAGTGAAGCTTGGAGAGAGCAGTACGTC. The gene calls are TRBV6-1 and TRBJ2-7; D gene uncertain. V lost 0 bases to trimming and J lost 7 bases, with 7 bases between them. From germline, CDR1 is MNHNS and CDR2 SASEGT. The CDR3 is made up of 12 amino acids.

The chain links TRBV29-1 to TRBJ1-2; D possibly corresponds to TRBD1 (6 bases). Germline V gene sequence: CDR1 SQVTM, CDR2 ANQGSEA. The CDR3 length is 13 residues. V shed 0 bases and J shed 4 bases, with 9 bases lying between them. CDR3 coding DNA: TGCAGCGTTGAAGATTGGACAGCCTATGGCTACACCTTC. Translating it yields CSVEDWTAYGYTF.

This rearrangement joins TRBV5-1 to TRBJ2-2; the D gene is possibly TRBD1 (5 bases). V was cut by 0 bases and J by 5 bases, with 8 bases left in between. There are 14 residues in the CDR3. CDR1 and CDR2 (germline): SGHRS, YFSETQ. The CDR3 DNA reads as TGCGCCAGCAGCTTGGACAGGCCGACCGGGGAGCTGTTTTTT. Protein sequence: CASSLDRPTGELFF.

The rearrangement uses TRBV5-1 and TRBJ2-1, with D uncertain. V was trimmed by 0 bases and J by 7 bases, leaving 11 bases between them. Per germline, CDR1 SGHRS and CDR2 YFSETQ. The CDR3 runs to 14 residues. The CDR3 sequence: CASSLEVQRNEQFF. The CDR3 region has the DNA TGCGCCAGCAGCTTGGAAGTCCAACGGAATGAGCAGTTCTTC.

This clone turned up a few times. This rearrangement joins TRBV7-9 to TRBJ1-2; D might be TRBD1 (5 bases). The length of the CDR3 is 16 residues. V lost 5 bases to trimming and J lost 5 bases, with 21 bases between them. Germline lookup yields CDR1 SEHNR and CDR2 FQNEAQ (reference sequence). CDR3: CASSRSTGSLDYGYTF. Written as DNA, the CDR3 is TGTGCCAGCAGCCGAAGCACAGGATCGTTGGATTATGGCTACACCTTC.

The rearrangement joins TRBV28 to TRBJ1-2, with D maybe TRBD1 (5 bases). Germline CDR1 reads MDHEN; CDR2 reads SYDVKM. The length of the CDR3 is 15 residues. V was clipped by 1 base and J by 3 bases, with 12 bases between them. In nucleotides, the CDR3 is TGTGCCAGCAGTTTATTGGCAGCCAGGGACTATGGCTACACCTTC. As protein: CASSLLAARDYGYTF.

The J gene is TRBJ1-3, the V gene TRBV11-3; the D gene is possibly TRBD1 (6 bases). Trimming removed 5 bases at V and 0 bases at J, with 11 bases between. Germline V CDR1 and CDR2: SGHNT, YENEEA. The CDR3 is made up of 15 amino acids. CDR3: CASSQTGSSGNTIYF. The CDR3 DNA follows: TGTGCCAGCAGCCAAACAGGGAGCTCTGGAAACACCATATATTTT.

In DNA form, the CDR3 reads TGTGCCAGCAGCCCCCCCGGACTAGGGGCGCAAACCGGGGAGCTGTTTTTT. Translation gives CASSPPGLGAQTGELFF. The chain combines TRBV14 with TRBJ2-2; 7 bases are shared with TRBD2. After removal of 4 bases from V and 5 bases from J, the junction contained 13 bases not matched to a gene. CDR1 is SGHDN, CDR2 FVKESK, per germline. The CDR3 runs 17 residues.

The chain uses TRBV19 and TRBJ1-5, with TRBD1 identical over 9 bases. This CDR3 has 13 residues. CDR1 and CDR2 from the germline V gene are LNHDA and SQIVND (reference sequence). V shed 6 bases, J shed 7 bases, and the junction held 4 bases outside the gene matches. The CDR3 here is CASRGQGSQPQHF. DNA of the CDR3: TGTGCCAGTAGAGGACAGGGGTCCCAGCCCCAGCATTTT.

The V gene is TRBV13, the J gene TRBJ2-4; D not resolved. This CDR3 has 15 residues. V was clipped by 4 bases and J by 1 base, with 11 bases between them. Germline assignment: CDR1 PRHDT and CDR2 FYEKMQ (reference sequence). This CDR3 is CASSSPDMAKNIQYF. In DNA form, the CDR3 reads TGTGCCAGCAGCTCACCAGATATGGCCAAAAACATTCAGTACTTC.

This chain joins TRBV6-5 and TRBJ1-1; D not certain. V lost 2 bases and J lost 6, with 13 bases in between. Germline values: CDR1 MNHEY, CDR2 SVGAGI. This CDR3 is built from 14 residues. The CDR3 DNA follows: TGTGCCAGCAGTTACGCTCGCCTGAGTCCTGAAGCTTTCTTT. As protein: CASSYARLSPEAFF.

The chain couples TRBV7-2 to TRBJ1-5; 9 bases agree with TRBD1. Trimming took 2 bases from V and 6 from J; bases not matched to a gene: 5. Germline V gene lookup returns CDR1 SGHTA and CDR2 FQGNSA. The CDR3 is 15 amino acids. The CDR3 bases are TGTGCCAGCAGCTTACGGGGACAGGGTCCTCAGCCCCAGCATTTT. Translated: CASSLRGQGPQPQHF.

This chain uses TRBV7-9 with TRBJ1-6; 7 bases are shared with TRBD1. The germline V gene has CDR1 SEHNR and CDR2 FQNEAQ (reference sequence). Trimming removed 3 bases from V and 0 bases from J; junction bases left unmatched: 2. The length of the CDR3 is 16 residues. The CDR3 protein is CASSLGQSSYNSPLHF. The CDR3 region has the DNA TGTGCCAGCAGCTTGGGACAGAGCTCCTATAATTCACCCCTCCACTTT.

The V gene is TRBV27, the J gene TRBJ1-1; unclear D gene. The CDR3 runs 14 residues. The germline gives CDR1 MNHEY, CDR2 SMNVEV (reference sequence). Trimming took 3 bases from V and 1 from J, leaving 9 bases between them. CDR3 in amino acids: CASSFRRGNTEAFF. In nucleotides, the CDR3 is TGTGCCAGCAGTTTTCGTCGGGGGAACACTGAAGCTTTCTTT.

The rearrangement uses TRBV2 and TRBJ1-1; D may be TRBD1 (5 bases). V was clipped by 5 bases and J by 0 bases, with 19 bases between them. CDR3 length: 17 amino acids. CDR1 and CDR2 from the germline V gene are SNHLY and FYNNEI. The CDR3 loop is CASSPLGGAGMNTEAFF. The CDR3 DNA follows: TGTGCCAGCAGTCCACTGGGAGGGGCCGGTATGAACACTGAAGCTTTCTTT.